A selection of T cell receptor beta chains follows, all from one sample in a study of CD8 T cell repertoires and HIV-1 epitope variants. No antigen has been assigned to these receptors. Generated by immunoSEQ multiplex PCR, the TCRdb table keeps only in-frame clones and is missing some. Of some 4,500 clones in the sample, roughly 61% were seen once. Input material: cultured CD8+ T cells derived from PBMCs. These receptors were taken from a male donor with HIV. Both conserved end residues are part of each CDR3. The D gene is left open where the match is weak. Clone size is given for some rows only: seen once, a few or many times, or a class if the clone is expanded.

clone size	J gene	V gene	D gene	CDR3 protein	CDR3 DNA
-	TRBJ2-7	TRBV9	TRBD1	CASSPRTGFDEQYF	TGTGCCAGCAGCCCTCGGACAGGCTTCGACGAGCAGTACTTC
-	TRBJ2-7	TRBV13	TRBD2	CASSSRLSGRLYF	TGTGCCAGCAGCTCTAGGCTTAGCGGGAGGTTGTACTTC
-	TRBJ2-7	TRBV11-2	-	CASSLVLGSEQYF	TGTGCCAGCAGCTTAGTCCTGGGGTCCGAGCAGTACTTC
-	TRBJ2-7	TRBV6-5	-	CASSSDAYEQYF	TGTGCCAGCAGTTCGGACGCCTACGAGCAGTACTTC
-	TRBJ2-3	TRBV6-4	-	CASSDGGQADTQYF	TGTGCCAGCAGTGACGGGGGGCAGGCAGATACGCAGTATTTT
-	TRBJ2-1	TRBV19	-	CASSWTWREQFF	TGTGCCAGTAGTTGGACCTGGAGGGAGCAGTTCTTC
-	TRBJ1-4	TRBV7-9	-	CASSYGPSRDEKLFF	TGTGCCAGCAGCTATGGGCCCTCACGGGATGAAAAACTGTTTTTT
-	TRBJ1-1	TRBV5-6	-	CASSSYREAAFF	TGTGCCAGCAGCTCCTACAGGGAGGCAGCTTTCTTT
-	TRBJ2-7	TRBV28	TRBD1	CASSLRTGADYEQYF	TGTGCCAGCAGTTTAAGGACAGGGGCGGACTACGAGCAGTACTTC
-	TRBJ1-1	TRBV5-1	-	CASSSRGAGNLYTEAFF	TGCGCCAGCAGCTCTAGGGGGGCAGGTAATCTGTACACTGAAGCTTTCTTT
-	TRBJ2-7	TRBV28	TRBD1	CASSRDRDYEQYF	TGTGCCAGCAGTCGGGACAGGGACTACGAGCAGTACTTC
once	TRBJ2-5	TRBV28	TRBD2	CASSLSDGGAGETQYF	TGTGCCAGCAGTTTATCCGACGGGGGGGCCGGAGAGACCCAGTACTTC
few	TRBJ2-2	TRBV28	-	CASSPRTAHGELFF	TGTGCCAGCAGTCCCCGGACGGCTCACGGGGAGCTGTTTTTT
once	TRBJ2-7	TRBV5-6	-	CASSLEPGISYEQYF	TGTGCCAGCAGCTTGGAACCGGGGATTTCCTACGAGCAGTACTTC
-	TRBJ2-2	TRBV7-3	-	CASSLKPAGGELFF	TGTGCCAGCAGCTTAAAGCCGGCGGGAGGGGAGCTGTTTTTT
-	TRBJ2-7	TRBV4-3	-	CASSQWGNSYEQYF	TGCGCCAGCAGCCAATGGGGAAACTCCTACGAGCAGTACTTC
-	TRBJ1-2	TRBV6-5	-	CASSNNRAAYGYTF	TGTGCCAGCAGTAACAACAGGGCTGCCTATGGCTACACCTTC
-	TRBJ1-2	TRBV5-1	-	CASSFEGTEYGYTF	TGCGCCAGCAGCTTCGAAGGGACTGAATATGGCTACACCTTC
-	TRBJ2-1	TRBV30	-	CAWSVRPGGHYNEQFF	TGTGCCTGGAGTGTACGCCCAGGAGGACACTACAATGAGCAGTTCTTC
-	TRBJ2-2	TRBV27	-	CASKLSAYANTGELFF	TGTGCCAGCAAACTTAGCGCTTACGCGAACACCGGGGAGCTGTTTTTT
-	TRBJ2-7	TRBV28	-	CASSLEARVLSYEQYF	TGTGCCAGCAGTTTAGAGGCCAGGGTGCTTTCCTACGAGCAGTACTTC
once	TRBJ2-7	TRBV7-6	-	CASSLRAGEQYF	TGTGCCAGCAGCTTACGAGCGGGCGAGCAGTACTTC
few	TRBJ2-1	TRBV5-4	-	CASSLMVDNEQFF	TGTGCCAGCAGCTTGATGGTTGACAATGAGCAGTTCTTC
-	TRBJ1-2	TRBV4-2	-	CASSPWPVELDYGYTF	TGTGCCAGCAGCCCTTGGCCGGTAGAATTGGACTATGGCTACACCTTC
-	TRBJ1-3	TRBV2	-	CASSEWLTSGNTIYF	TGTGCCAGCAGTGAATGGCTAACTTCTGGAAACACCATATATTTT
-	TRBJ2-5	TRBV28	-	CASSFNGETQYF	TGTGCCAGCAGTTTTAACGGAGAGACCCAGTACTTC
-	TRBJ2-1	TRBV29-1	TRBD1	CSVNDGQGSYNEQFF	TGCAGCGTTAACGACGGACAGGGGAGCTACAATGAGCAGTTCTTC
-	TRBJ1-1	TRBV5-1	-	CASSGGAAEAFF	TGCGCCAGCAGCGGGGGGGCCGCTGAAGCTTTCTTT
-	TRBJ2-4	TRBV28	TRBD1	CASASGTGDKNIQYF	TGTGCCAGCGCGTCCGGGACAGGGGATAAAAACATTCAGTACTTC
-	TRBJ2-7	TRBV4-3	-	CASSRSEWRFGEQYF	TGCGCCAGCAGCCGATCAGAATGGCGTTTCGGCGAGCAGTACTTC
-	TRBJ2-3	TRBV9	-	CASSVGGPSTDTQYF	TGTGCCAGCAGCGTGGGCGGGCCTAGCACAGATACGCAGTATTTT
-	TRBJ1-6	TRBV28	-	CASSLLDPSESPLHF	TGTGCCAGCAGTTTGCTCGACCCGAGCGAATCACCCCTCCACTTT
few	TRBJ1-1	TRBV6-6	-	CASSYLDMNTEAFF	TGTGCCAGCAGTTACTTGGATATGAACACTGAAGCTTTCTTT
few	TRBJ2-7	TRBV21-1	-	CASNGYRDRENEQYF	TGTGCCAGCAACGGATACCGGGACAGGGAGAACGAGCAGTACTTC
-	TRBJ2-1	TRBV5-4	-	CASRGTASGLPPFF	TGTGCCAGCAGAGGGACAGCTAGCGGTCTACCCCCGTTCTTC
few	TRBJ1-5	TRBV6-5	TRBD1	CATSGGVRNQPQHF	TGTGCCACATCAGGGGGCGTTCGCAATCAGCCCCAGCATTTT
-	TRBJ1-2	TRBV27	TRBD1	CASRPGDRDYGYTF	TGTGCCAGCAGGCCCGGGGACAGGGATTATGGCTACACCTTC
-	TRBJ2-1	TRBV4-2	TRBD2	CASSQEGPDTSGANEQFF	TGTGCCAGCAGCCAAGAGGGGCCAGACACTAGCGGGGCCAATGAGCAGTTCTTC
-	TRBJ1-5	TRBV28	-	CASSFDLRDPAPNQPQHF	TGTGCCAGCAGTTTCGACCTCCGGGACCCAGCCCCCAATCAGCCCCAGCATTTT
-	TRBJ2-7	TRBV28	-	CASSQTYEQYF	TGTGCCAGCAGCCAGACCTACGAGCAGTACTTC
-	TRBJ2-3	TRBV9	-	CASSVAGLGTDTQYF	TGTGCCAGCAGCGTAGCTGGCCTCGGGACAGATACGCAGTATTTT
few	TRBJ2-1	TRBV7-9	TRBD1	CASSFPGQGYNEQFF	TGTGCCAGCAGCTTCCCGGGACAGGGGTACAATGAGCAGTTCTTC
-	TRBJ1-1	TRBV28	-	CASSLLSGTNTEAFF	TGTGCCAGCAGTTTATTGTCAGGAACTAACACTGAAGCTTTCTTT
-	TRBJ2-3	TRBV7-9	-	CASSTRRTNLDTQYF	TGTGCCAGCAGCACACGGAGGACCAACCTGGATACGCAGTATTTT
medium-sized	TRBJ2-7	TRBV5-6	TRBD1	CASSLQGDYEQYF	TGTGCCAGCAGCTTACAGGGGGACTACGAGCAGTACTTC
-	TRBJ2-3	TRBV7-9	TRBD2	CASSSGLAGVEDTQYF	TGTGCCAGCAGCTCCGGACTAGCGGGGGTTGAAGATACGCAGTATTTT
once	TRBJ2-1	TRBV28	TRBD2	CASSWTSGGGEQFF	TGTGCCAGCAGTTGGACTAGCGGTGGGGGAGAGCAGTTCTTC
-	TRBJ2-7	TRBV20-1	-	CSARDQYEQYF	TGCAGTGCTAGAGATCAATACGAGCAGTACTTC
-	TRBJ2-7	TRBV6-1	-	CASMGGYEQYF	TGTGCCAGCATGGGGGGCTACGAGCAGTACTTC
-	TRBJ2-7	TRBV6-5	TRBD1	CASSYGTGGEQYF	TGTGCCAGCAGTTACGGGACAGGGGGCGAGCAGTACTTC
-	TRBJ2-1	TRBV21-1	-	CASSKGASGVPNEQFF	TGTGCCAGCAGCAAAGGGGCTAGCGGGGTCCCCAATGAGCAGTTCTTC
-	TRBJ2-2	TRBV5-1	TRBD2	CASSPRGLEAQLAGELFF	TGCGCCAGCAGCCCACGGGGACTAGAGGCGCAGTTGGCTGGGGAGCTGTTTTTT
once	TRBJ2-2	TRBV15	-	CATSRDGREDTGELFF	TGTGCCACCAGCAGAGATGGCAGGGAGGACACCGGGGAGCTGTTTTTT
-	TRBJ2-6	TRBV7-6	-	CASSPVAGFFSGANVLTF	TGTGCCAGCAGCCCCGTGGCAGGGTTCTTCTCTGGGGCCAACGTCCTGACTTTC
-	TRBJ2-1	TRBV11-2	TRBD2	CASSPAASGYNEQFF	TGTGCCAGCAGTCCTGCGGCTAGCGGTTACAATGAGCAGTTCTTC
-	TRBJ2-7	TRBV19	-	CASTTGAGTSYEQYF	TGTGCCAGTACCACGGGAGCGGGTACGAGCTACGAGCAGTACTTC
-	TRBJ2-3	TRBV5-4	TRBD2	CASSLPLAGDLTDTQYF	TGTGCCAGCAGCTTACCACTAGCGGGGGACCTCACAGATACGCAGTATTTT
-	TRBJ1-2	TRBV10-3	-	CAISEAGNYGYTF	TGTGCCATCAGTGAGGCAGGGAACTATGGCTACACCTTC
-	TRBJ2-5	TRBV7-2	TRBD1	CASSLDRSQETQYF	TGTGCCAGCAGCTTGGACAGGTCCCAAGAGACCCAGTACTTC